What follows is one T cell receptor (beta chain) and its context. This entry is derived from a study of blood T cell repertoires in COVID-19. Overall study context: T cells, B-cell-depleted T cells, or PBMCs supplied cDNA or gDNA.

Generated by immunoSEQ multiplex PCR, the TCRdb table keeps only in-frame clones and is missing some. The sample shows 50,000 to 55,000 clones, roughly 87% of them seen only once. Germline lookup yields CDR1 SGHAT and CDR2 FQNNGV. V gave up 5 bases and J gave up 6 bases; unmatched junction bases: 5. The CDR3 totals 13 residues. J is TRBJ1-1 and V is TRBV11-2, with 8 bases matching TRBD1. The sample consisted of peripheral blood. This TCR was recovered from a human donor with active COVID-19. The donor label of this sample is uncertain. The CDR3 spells CASSPRGPAEAFF. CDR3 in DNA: TGTGCCAGCAGCCCCAGGGGGCCCGCTGAAGCTTTCTTT.